The 8 T cell receptor beta chains below come from one sample, sequenced in a study of blood T cell repertoires in COVID-19. Only in-frame clones appear in the TCRdb table, and some are missing; sequencing was by immunoSEQ multiplex PCR. The repertoire holds roughly 200,000 clones, with approximately 80% as singletons. Sequencing was carried out using peripheral blood. Source of these receptors: a woman of 80 years or more with COVID-19, enrolled during active disease.

V is TRBV5-8 and J is TRBJ2-2, with 7 positions matching TRBD1. V lost 7 bases, J lost 2 bases, and 8 bases stayed unmatched. CDR3 size: 15 residues. The germline V gene encodes CDR1 SGHTS and CDR2 YDEGEE. The CDR3 DNA reads as TGTGCCAGCGGGGGACAGATGATAAACACCGGGGAGCTGTTTTTT. Protein: CASGGQMINTGELFF.

Here the CDR3 reads CASSLDRVGEKLFF. Here the CDR3 DNA reads TGTGCCAGCAGCCTGGACAGGGTTGGGGAAAAACTGTTTTTT. The chain combines TRBV5-4 with TRBJ1-4; TRBD1 matches 8 bases. V was clipped by 4 bases and J by 8 bases; unmatched bases: 7. The CDR3 is made up of 14 amino acids. Germline V CDR1 and CDR2: SGHNT, YYREEE (reference sequence).

V is TRBV29-1 and J is TRBJ2-3, with 8 bases aligning to TRBD2. The junction had 4 bases not matched to a gene; V was cut back by 5 bases and J by 3 bases. Germline CDR1 and CDR2: SQVTM and ANQGSEA. CDR3 size: 13 residues. The CDR3 loop reads CSVQSGSTDTQYF. CDR3 sequence (DNA): TGCAGCGTTCAAAGCGGGAGTACAGATACGCAGTATTTT.

The chain joins TRBV15 to TRBJ1-2, with 10 bases fitting TRBD1. The trim removed 5 bases at V and 5 bases at J, leaving 8 bases unmatched. This CDR3 has 15 amino acids. Per the germline V gene, CDR1 is LNHNV and CDR2 is YYDKDF (reference sequence). The CDR3, as DNA: TGTGCCACCAGCCGCGGGGGGACAGGGGAGTATGGCTACACCTTC. Translation gives CATSRGGTGEYGYTF.

This clone is a singleton in its sample. The chain combines TRBV6-5 with TRBJ2-1, with 7 bases matching TRBD2. The germline gives CDR1 MNHEY, CDR2 SVGAGI. The CDR3 has 16 residues. V dropped 2 bases and J dropped 1; count of bases not matched to a gene: 5. In nucleotides, the CDR3 is TGTGCCAGCAGTTACACCCCTAGCGGATCCTACAATGAGCAGTTCTTC. Translated, it gives CASSYTPSGSYNEQFF.

The rearrangement links TRBV25-1 to TRBJ1-2; 7 bases fit TRBD1. The CDR3 covers 15 residues. The germline gives CDR1 MGHDK, CDR2 SYGVNS. The J segment lost 7 bases and the V segment lost 2 bases, leaving 10 bases of the junction unmatched. The CDR3 nucleotides are TGTGCCAGCAGTGAACAGACAGGGTCGGTCGGTGGCTACACCTTC. Translated: CASSEQTGSVGGYTF.

The V call is TRBV11-2, the J call TRBJ2-1, with a tentative D call TRBD2 (7 bases). The CDR3 loop spans 15 amino acids. The germline V gene encodes CDR1 SGHAT and CDR2 FQNNGV. V was cut by 5 bases and J by 3 bases, with 14 bases left in between. CDR3 protein: CASSPPGGYYNEQFF. DNA for the CDR3: TGTGCCAGCAGCCCCCCGGGGGGCTACTACAATGAGCAGTTCTTC. Full variable domain (outside the CDR3, taken from reference TRBV11-2 and TRBJ2-1): EAGVAQSPRYKIIEKRQSVAFWCNPISGHATLYWYQQILGQGPKLLIQFQNNGVVDDSQLPKDRFSAERLKGVDSTLKIQPAKLEDSAVYLCASSPPGGYYNEQFFGPGTRLTVL.

V usage is TRBV2 and J usage is TRBJ1-4; 7 positions match TRBD1. The germline CDR1 and CDR2 sequences are SNHLY and FYNNEI. This CDR3 spans 14 amino acids. The V and J ends lost 8 bases and 6 bases, in that order; junction bases with no gene match: 9. The CDR3 region has the DNA TGTGCCAGCGGTTCTCAGGGGGAGTATGAAAAACTGTTTTTT. The encoded protein is CASGSQGEYEKLFF.